The T cell receptor beta chain under discussion was sequenced for a study of shared clonotypes between healthy human individuals. Study summary: The cohort comprised a couple of women and a few men. Their ages spanned 18 to 49 years. Broader study findings: Sampling covered blood only; tissue repertoires likely differ.

The CDR3 runs 17 residues. CDR1 and CDR2 from the germline V gene are MNHNS and SASEGT. Comments on this clone: Antigen: not known. At one end, the junction sequence differs from germline, possibly due to a read error.

The assay was carried out at the deep level. Only in-frame clones appear in the TCRdb table, and some are missing; sequencing was by immunoSEQ multiplex PCR. Found here are about 1,500,000 clones, around 95% of them singletons; the top ten hold roughly 1.2%. The chain links TRBV6-1 to TRBJ1-1, with 8 bases lining up with TRBD1. The sequence was obtained from a man younger than 45 in good health. The sequenced sample consisted of naive CD4+ T cells sorted from blood. Subset specified: CD45RA+ positively selected. CDR3 loop: CAISESPDRVPVTEAFF. The DNA of the CDR3 is TGTGCCATCAGTGAGTCTCCGGACAGGGTTCCGGTGACTGAAGCTTTCTTT.